This entry concerns a single T cell receptor (beta chain). The record originates from a study of cytomegalovirus exposure and HLA in healthy donors. The CDR3 totals 14 residues. Trimming at V came to 1 base and at J to 7 bases, leaving 3 bases not matched to a gene. Germline CDR1 reads SEHNR; CDR2 reads FQNEAQ (reference sequence). PCR amplification relied on 60 Vbeta primers (plus 13 Jbeta primers). Repertoires were generated with immunoSEQ multiplex PCR, while TCRdb's copy carries only in-frame clones and drops some. The sample is made up of approximately 70,000 clones, and the top ten hold 4.5% to 5% of it.

Sequenced sample: PBMCs. The genes are TRBV7-9 and TRBJ1-5; TRBD1 matches 8 bases. The receptor was isolated from a woman aged 40 to 50 in good health and CMV-seropositive. The CDR3 loop is CASSLGTGSQPQHF. CDR3 in DNA: TGTGCCAGCAGCTTAGGGACAGGGTCCCAGCCCCAGCATTTT.